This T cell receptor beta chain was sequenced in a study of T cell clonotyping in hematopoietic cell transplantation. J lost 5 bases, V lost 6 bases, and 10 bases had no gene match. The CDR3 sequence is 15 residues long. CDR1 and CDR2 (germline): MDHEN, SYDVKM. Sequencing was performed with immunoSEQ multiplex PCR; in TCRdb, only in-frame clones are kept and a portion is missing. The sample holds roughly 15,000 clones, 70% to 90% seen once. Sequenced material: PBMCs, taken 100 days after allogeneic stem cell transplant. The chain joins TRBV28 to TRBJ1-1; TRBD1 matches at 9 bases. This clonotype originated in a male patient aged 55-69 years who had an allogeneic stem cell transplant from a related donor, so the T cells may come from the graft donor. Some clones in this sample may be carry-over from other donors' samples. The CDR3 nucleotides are TGTGCCAGCAGCACACCGGGACAGGGACGAACTGAAGCTTTCTTT. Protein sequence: CASSTPGQGRTEAFF.